This T cell receptor (beta chain) is drawn from a study of blood T cell repertoires in COVID-19. Study-level background: From the United States, Italy and Spain came samples of acute and convalescent COVID-19.

The method was immunoSEQ multiplex PCR; TCRdb's version includes in-frame clones alone and lacks a portion of them. The table shows over 150,000 clones, with roughly 88% occurring only once. Sample: peripheral blood. The sequence was collected from a human donor in a cohort sampled during active COVID-19.

The CDR3 here is CASSIGGQGYEQYF. CDR3 coding DNA: TGTGCCAGTAGTATCGGGGGACAGGGCTACGAGCAGTACTTC. The chain couples TRBV19 to TRBJ2-7; TRBD1 aligns across 9 bases. CDR3 length equals 14 residues. The V gene end was trimmed by 3 bases and the J gene end by 3 bases; junction bases not matched to a gene: 3. Looked up from germline, CDR1 is LNHDA and CDR2 is SQIVND (reference sequence).